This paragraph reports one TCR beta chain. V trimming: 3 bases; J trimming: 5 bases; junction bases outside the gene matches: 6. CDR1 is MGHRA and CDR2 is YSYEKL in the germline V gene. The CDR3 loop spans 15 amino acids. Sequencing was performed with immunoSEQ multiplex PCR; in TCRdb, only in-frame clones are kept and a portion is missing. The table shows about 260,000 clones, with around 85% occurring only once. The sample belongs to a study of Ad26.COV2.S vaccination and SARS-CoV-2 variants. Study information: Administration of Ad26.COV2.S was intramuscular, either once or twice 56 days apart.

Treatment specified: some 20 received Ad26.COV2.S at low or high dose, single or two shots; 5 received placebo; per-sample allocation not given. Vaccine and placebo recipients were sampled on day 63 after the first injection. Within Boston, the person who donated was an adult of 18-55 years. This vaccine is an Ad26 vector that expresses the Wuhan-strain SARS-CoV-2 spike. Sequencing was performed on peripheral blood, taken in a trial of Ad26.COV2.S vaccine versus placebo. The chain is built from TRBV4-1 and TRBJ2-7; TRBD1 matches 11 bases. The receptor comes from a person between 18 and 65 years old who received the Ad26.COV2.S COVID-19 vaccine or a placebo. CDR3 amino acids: CASSQFWTGGNEQYV. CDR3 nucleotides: TGCGCCAGCAGCCAGTTTTGGACAGGGGGCAACGAGCAGTACGTC.